These T cell receptor beta chains were read from a single sample in a study of a mutant IDH1 vaccine in newly diagnosed glioma. No antigen is known for these receptors. Assay used: immunoSEQ multiplex PCR; TCRdb lists only in-frame clones, some missing. The sample lists around 32,000 clones, over 75% occurring once. Sequencing was performed on PBMCs, taken from a glioma patient whose treatment included an IDH1 peptide vaccine. The receptors here all came from a man between 35 and 55 years old with glioma. Some clones in this sample may be carry-over from other donors' samples. The CDR3 runs from the conserved cysteine through the conserved F or W. The D gene is left open where the match is weak. Some rows have no size entry. The others give once, few or many, or a class for an expanded clone.

v_gene: TRBV19
len: 11
abundance: NA
j_gene: TRBJ2-7
d_gene: NA
CDR3nt: TGTGCCACCGGGACGAGCTACGAGCAGTACTTC
CDR3aa: CATGTSYEQYF

v_gene: TRBV11-2
len: 18
abundance: few
j_gene: TRBJ2-5
d_gene: TRBD1
CDR3nt: TGTGCCAGCAGCCTCGGATACCCGGGACAGGGGTGGGAAGAGACCCAGTACTTC
CDR3aa: CASSLGYPGQGWEETQYF

v_gene: TRBV27
len: 14
abundance: NA
j_gene: TRBJ2-7
d_gene: NA
CDR3nt: TGTGCCAGCAGTTTATCAGGCTGGTCCTACGAGCAGTACTTC
CDR3aa: CASSLSGWSYEQYF

v_gene: TRBV6-5
len: 13
abundance: NA
j_gene: TRBJ1-6
d_gene: TRBD1
CDR3nt: TGTGCCAGCTATTCAGGGGGATCCGCACCCCTCCACTTT
CDR3aa: CASYSGGSAPLHF

v_gene: TRBV7-9
len: 13
abundance: NA
j_gene: TRBJ1-2
d_gene: NA
CDR3nt: TGTGCCAGCAGCTTAGAACAGGGCACCGGCTACACCTTC
CDR3aa: CASSLEQGTGYTF

v_gene: TRBV4-2
len: 14
abundance: NA
j_gene: TRBJ1-6
d_gene: TRBD1
CDR3nt: TGTGCCAGCAGTTCCGGGACAGGGGACTCACCCCTCCACTTT
CDR3aa: CASSSGTGDSPLHF

v_gene: TRBV29-1
len: 14
abundance: NA
j_gene: TRBJ2-7
d_gene: TRBD2
CDR3nt: TGCAGCGTTGCAGGGACTAGCCTCTCCTACGAGCAGTACTTC
CDR3aa: CSVAGTSLSYEQYF

v_gene: TRBV11-2
len: 14
abundance: few
j_gene: TRBJ1-2
d_gene: NA
CDR3nt: TGTGCCAGCAGCTTCTTTCGGGGGGTCGAGGGCTACACCTTC
CDR3aa: CASSFFRGVEGYTF

v_gene: TRBV5-1
len: 15
abundance: NA
j_gene: TRBJ2-7
d_gene: TRBD1
CDR3nt: TGCGCCAGCAGCAGCGGACAGGGAAGGCCCTACGAGCAGTACTTC
CDR3aa: CASSSGQGRPYEQYF

v_gene: TRBV18
len: 14
abundance: NA
j_gene: TRBJ1-4
d_gene: NA
CDR3nt: TGTGCCAGCTCAGTCGTGGTAGGCCATGAAAAACTGTTTTTT
CDR3aa: CASSVVVGHEKLFF

v_gene: TRBV7-9
len: 13
abundance: NA
j_gene: TRBJ1-2
d_gene: TRBD1
CDR3nt: TGTGCCAGCAGACTAGGACAGGGGAATGGCTACACCTTC
CDR3aa: CASRLGQGNGYTF

v_gene: TRBV4-3
len: 16
abundance: NA
j_gene: TRBJ2-1
d_gene: TRBD2
CDR3nt: TGCGCCAGCAGCCAAGATGGGGCGGGGGTATTTAATGAGCAGTTCTTC
CDR3aa: CASSQDGAGVFNEQFF

v_gene: TRBV18
len: 13
abundance: NA
j_gene: TRBJ1-2
d_gene: NA
CDR3nt: TGTGCCAGCTCACCGGAGGGGACGGTCTCCGCCACCTTC
CDR3aa: CASSPEGTVSATF

v_gene: TRBV7-8
len: 12
abundance: NA
j_gene: TRBJ1-1
d_gene: NA
CDR3nt: TGTGCCAGCAGCTTTAAAGGGCAAGAAGCTTTCTTT
CDR3aa: CASSFKGQEAFF

v_gene: TRBV2
len: 17
abundance: NA
j_gene: TRBJ1-4
d_gene: NA
CDR3nt: TGTGCCAGCAGTGAAAGGTCAGCTTTTGCAACTAATGAAAAACTGTTTTTT
CDR3aa: CASSERSAFATNEKLFF

v_gene: TRBV5-5
len: 11
abundance: NA
j_gene: TRBJ2-7
d_gene: NA
CDR3nt: TGTGCCAGCAGCTTGGAAGGGGCGGCATACTTC
CDR3aa: CASSLEGAAYF

v_gene: TRBV29-1
len: 10
abundance: NA
j_gene: TRBJ2-1
d_gene: NA
CDR3nt: TGCAGCGTTGCGGGGGCTGAGCAGTTCTTC
CDR3aa: CSVAGAEQFF

v_gene: TRBV4-1
len: 15
abundance: NA
j_gene: TRBJ1-1
d_gene: TRBD1
CDR3nt: TGCGCCAGCAGCCAGGGGACAGGGGTAGGCACTGAAGCTTTCTTT
CDR3aa: CASSQGTGVGTEAFF

v_gene: TRBV27
len: 14
abundance: once
j_gene: TRBJ2-7
d_gene: NA
CDR3nt: TGTGCCAGCAGGGAAGAATGGCAAGCCTACGAGCAGTACTTC
CDR3aa: CASREEWQAYEQYF

v_gene: TRBV5-6
len: 12
abundance: NA
j_gene: TRBJ1-1
d_gene: NA
CDR3nt: TGTGCCAGCAGCCCCGGCGGGGCTGAAGCTTTCTTT
CDR3aa: CASSPGGAEAFF

v_gene: TRBV4-1
len: 14
abundance: once
j_gene: TRBJ2-3
d_gene: NA
CDR3nt: TGCGCCAGCAGCCCGGGGCGGGGCTTGGATACGCAGTATTTT
CDR3aa: CASSPGRGLDTQYF

v_gene: TRBV18
len: 16
abundance: NA
j_gene: TRBJ1-2
d_gene: TRBD1
CDR3nt: TGTGCCAGCTCACCTCCGGGACAGGGAGTGGGCTATGGCTACACCTTC
CDR3aa: CASSPPGQGVGYGYTF

v_gene: TRBV10-3
len: 15
abundance: NA
j_gene: TRBJ2-7
d_gene: TRBD1
CDR3nt: TGTGCCATCAGTGAGTCGAGGGACAGCTCCTACGAGCAGTACTTC
CDR3aa: CAISESRDSSYEQYF

v_gene: TRBV10-3
len: 15
abundance: once
j_gene: TRBJ2-3
d_gene: TRBD1
CDR3nt: TGTGCCATCAGTCCCGCGTGGACAGGTACTTATACGCAGTATTTT
CDR3aa: CAISPAWTGTYTQYF

v_gene: TRBV2
len: 17
abundance: NA
j_gene: TRBJ1-5
d_gene: TRBD1
CDR3nt: TGTGCCAGCAGTGAAGCGTCGACAGGGAGGTACCATCAGCCCCAGCATTTT
CDR3aa: CASSEASTGRYHQPQHF

v_gene: TRBV5-1
len: 14
abundance: NA
j_gene: TRBJ1-2
d_gene: TRBD1
CDR3nt: TGCGCCAGCAGCCCGCAGGGGGAACGGGGTGGCTACACCTTC
CDR3aa: CASSPQGERGGYTF

v_gene: TRBV5-6
len: 16
abundance: NA
j_gene: TRBJ2-1
d_gene: NA
CDR3nt: TGTGCCAGCAGCTTGGTGGGGGTTCTCTCCTACAATGAGCAGTTCTTC
CDR3aa: CASSLVGVLSYNEQFF

v_gene: TRBV2
len: 13
abundance: NA
j_gene: TRBJ1-2
d_gene: NA
CDR3nt: TGTGCCAGCAGTGAAAGAGGGGACGCTGGCTACACCTTC
CDR3aa: CASSERGDAGYTF

v_gene: TRBV6-5
len: 14
abundance: NA
j_gene: TRBJ2-5
d_gene: TRBD1
CDR3nt: TGTGCCAGCAGTTTAGACAGGGCAAAAGAGACCCAGTACTTC
CDR3aa: CASSLDRAKETQYF

v_gene: TRBV5-6
len: 13
abundance: once
j_gene: TRBJ2-7
d_gene: TRBD1
CDR3nt: TGTGCCAGCAGCGGACAGGACACCTACGAGCAGTACTTC
CDR3aa: CASSGQDTYEQYF

v_gene: TRBV5-4
len: 16
abundance: NA
j_gene: TRBJ1-6
d_gene: NA
CDR3nt: TGTGCCAGCAGCTTCGCCTCGGCAGGGCGAGATTCACCCCTCCACTTT
CDR3aa: CASSFASAGRDSPLHF

v_gene: TRBV29-1
len: 15
abundance: NA
j_gene: TRBJ1-1
d_gene: TRBD1
CDR3nt: TGCAGCGTTGAAGATTCCAAGGGGGCGCGCACTGAAGCTTTCTTT
CDR3aa: CSVEDSKGARTEAFF

v_gene: TRBV2
len: 11
abundance: NA
j_gene: TRBJ2-7
d_gene: NA
CDR3nt: TGTGCCAGCGGGGTGATGGCAGTGGCGTACTTC
CDR3aa: CASGVMAVAYF

v_gene: TRBV7-2
len: 15
abundance: NA
j_gene: TRBJ1-5
d_gene: TRBD1
CDR3nt: TGTGCCAGCAGCTTAGAGACAGGGAACAATCAGCCCCAGCATTTT
CDR3aa: CASSLETGNNQPQHF

v_gene: TRBV7-2
len: 13
abundance: NA
j_gene: TRBJ2-3
d_gene: TRBD2
CDR3nt: TGTGCCAGCAGCTCGGGAGGGGGAGATACGCAGTATTTT
CDR3aa: CASSSGGGDTQYF

v_gene: TRBV4-1
len: 15
abundance: NA
j_gene: TRBJ2-5
d_gene: TRBD1
CDR3nt: TGCGCCAGCAGCCAAGATTTGACAGGGAAAGAGACCCAGTACTTC
CDR3aa: CASSQDLTGKETQYF

v_gene: TRBV7-9
len: 14
abundance: once
j_gene: TRBJ1-1
d_gene: NA
CDR3nt: TGTGCCACTGAAACGGGGTTTCAGAACACTGAAGCTTTCTTT
CDR3aa: CATETGFQNTEAFF

v_gene: TRBV4-1
len: 16
abundance: NA
j_gene: TRBJ2-7
d_gene: TRBD2
CDR3nt: TGCGCCAGCAGCCAAGATCAAGGGCGGGGGGTCTACGAGCAGTACTTC
CDR3aa: CASSQDQGRGVYEQYF

v_gene: TRBV15
len: 17
abundance: NA
j_gene: TRBJ2-3
d_gene: NA
CDR3nt: TGTGCCACCAGCAGAGATTTTGGACAGTTCACCACAGATACGCAGTATTTT
CDR3aa: CATSRDFGQFTTDTQYF

v_gene: TRBV7-9
len: 17
abundance: NA
j_gene: TRBJ1-1
d_gene: NA
CDR3nt: TGTGCCAGCAGACTCCGTCGGGAGACGGGGATTAACACTGAAGCTTTCTTT
CDR3aa: CASRLRRETGINTEAFF

v_gene: TRBV28
len: 14
abundance: NA
j_gene: TRBJ1-1
d_gene: NA
CDR3nt: TGTGCCAGCTGCGAAGCGCAAGCGAACACTGAAGCTTTCTTT
CDR3aa: CASCEAQANTEAFF